The clone carrying this T cell receptor beta chain appeared many times. Its antigen is as yet unknown. This specimen comes from a study of blood T cells in healthy people across ages. Overall study context: The capture of about one barcoded beta molecule per two T cells was achieved by template switching.

Sample-barcoded 5' priming and a J-beta primer mix drove a second PCR of 7 to 11 cycles. MiXCR was run by TCRdb on the 5' RACE reads, yielding one entry per CDR3 protein. This table has almost 800,000 distinct CDR3 sequences, more than 45% appearing once. PBMCs numbering at least 6.5 million were isolated per sample. The ends lost 0 bases at V and 4 bases at J; junction bases unmatched: 8. CDR1 is DFQATT, CDR2 SNEGSKA, per germline (reference sequence). The CDR3 loop spans 15 amino acids. Study-level results: Significant beta diversity loss was already apparent by age about 42, declining roughly linearly. Greater diversity and more naive CD4+ cells were seen in long-lived donors than in aged donors.

The specimen was blood. This chain connects TRBV20-1 to TRBJ2-5; TRBD2 agrees at 7 bases. The sequence was collected from a man aged 30 to 45 in good health. In DNA form, the CDR3 reads TGCAGTGCTAGAGACCCCTTAGCGGGCCCAGAGACCCAGTACTTC. As protein: CSARDPLAGPETQYF.